Listed below are T cell receptor beta chains from one sample, sequenced in a study of cytomegalovirus exposure and HLA in healthy donors. Profiling relied on immunoSEQ multiplex PCR, and the TCRdb table lists in-frame clones only, not all of them. The table shows about 79,000 clones, with approximately 94% occurring only once. The sample consisted of PBMCs. The origin of the receptors is a woman in her 30s in good health and CMV-seronegative. CDR3s leave out the opening cysteine and the closing phenylalanine or tryptophan.

>TRBJ2-7|TRBV6-4
ASARGRDPYEQY
>TRBJ1-4|TRBV7-9
ASSLPRQSNEKLF
>TRBJ2-7|TRBV29-1
SATPGTVSYEQY
>TRBJ2-7|TRBV27
ASSPKQGPGIVQY
>TRBJ2-3|TRBV6-4
ASSERSPGATQY
>TRBJ2-3|TRBV6-5
ASSYGQYTDTQY
>TRBJ2-4|TRBV12-5
ASGLVTSSGIQY
>TRBJ2-7|TRBV6-5
ASSLQGAKQY
>TRBJ2-7|TRBV18
ASSPRDHQAGEQY
>TRBJ1-6|TRBV4-1
ASSQDRQNSPLH
>TRBJ2-7|TRBV4-3
ASSPGQGAYEQY
>TRBJ2-7|TRBV2
ASRENWDEQY
>TRBJ2-1|TRBV27
ASRAGARVNEQF
>TRBJ2-7|TRBV4-1
ASSQGSRTGVYEQY
>TRBJ1-1|TRBV9
ASSAQHGRTEAF
>TRBJ2-5|TRBV27
ASSLSRLAGGETQY
>TRBJ1-1|TRBV5-1
ASSSGHSSNTEAF
>TRBJ2-2|TRBV6-1
ASRRDVSTGELF
>TRBJ1-2|TRBV18
ASSTGSNYGYT
>TRBJ1-6|TRBV28
ASRTPTDRNSPLH
>TRBJ1-2|TRBV10-3
AISDLTGNYGYT
>TRBJ2-1|TRBV18
ASSLLPSLSGKQNEQF
>TRBJ1-5|TRBV19
ASSIDLRLYQPQH
>TRBJ2-3|TRBV6-5
ASRRGLGTDTQY
>TRBJ1-4|TRBV13
ASSRSKSQGAVREKLF
>TRBJ1-2|TRBV30
AWSVRRLSNYGYT
>TRBJ1-6|TRBV5-3
ARSIRMDRAPYNSPLH
>TRBJ1-1|TRBV7-9
ASSSLQGVETEAF
>TRBJ2-3|TRBV4-3
ASSQLSPSGAGDTQY
>TRBJ1-2|TRBV19
ASRNRWQGGYGYT
>TRBJ2-7|TRBV13
ASSSQIIGRHSYEQY
>TRBJ1-4|TRBV5-8
ASSLGTGPKNEKLF